Listed below are T cell receptor beta chains from one sample, sequenced in a study of shared clonotypes between healthy human individuals. TCRdb's table, derived via immunoSEQ multiplex PCR, lists solely in-frame clones and lacks some. The sample records some 2,000,000 clones, around 95% being singletons. The sequenced material came from naive CD4+ T cells sorted from blood. The receptors derive from a man younger than 35 in good health. Each CDR3 is given with its conserved first and last residue. A D gene is named only where the DNA matches it firmly. Clone size, where shown, is once, few, many, or a class for clones that have expanded.

cdr3_aa	cdr3_nt	d_call	clone_size	j_call	v_call
CSVEDPLAGGFGEQYF	TGCAGCGTTGAAGATCCGCTAGCGGGAGGCTTTGGGGAGCAGTACTTC	TRBD2	.	TRBJ2-7	TRBV29-1
CASSQGPYIGRETQYF	TGCGCCAGCAGCCAAGGTCCGTACATTGGGAGGGAGACCCAGTACTTC	.	.	TRBJ2-5	TRBV4-1
CASSKRDGGNTIYF	TGTGCCAGCAGCAAACGGGACGGTGGAAACACCATATATTTT	.	.	TRBJ1-3	TRBV21-1
CASSLGQGEANVLTF	TGCGCCAGCAGCTTGGGACAGGGGGAAGCCAACGTCCTGACTTTC	TRBD1	.	TRBJ2-6	TRBV5-1
CASSQDRDSLYEQYF	TGTGCCAGCAGTCAGGACCGGGACTCACTCTACGAGCAGTACTTC	.	.	TRBJ2-7	TRBV5-4
CASRGDREKVYEQYF	TGTGCCAGCAGGGGGGACAGGGAAAAAGTCTACGAGCAGTACTTC	TRBD1	.	TRBJ2-7	TRBV6-1
CASSEAQKWETQYF	TGTGCCAGCAGTGAAGCGCAAAAGTGGGAGACCCAGTACTTC	.	.	TRBJ2-5	TRBV6-1
CASSLSELAGAYEQFF	TGCGCCAGCAGCTTGTCGGAACTAGCGGGAGCCTATGAGCAGTTCTTC	TRBD2	.	TRBJ2-1	TRBV5-1
CASRPTVNYGYTF	TGTGCCAGCAGGCCAACAGTAAACTATGGCTACACCTTC	.	once	TRBJ1-2	TRBV28
CASSVTWAEDEQFF	TGTGCCAGCAGCGTTACTTGGGCCGAGGATGAGCAGTTCTTC	.	.	TRBJ2-1	TRBV11-3
CASSPGDRGPGETQYF	TGTGCCAGTAGTCCGGGGGACAGGGGGCCGGGGGAGACCCAGTACTTC	TRBD1	.	TRBJ2-5	TRBV19
CASSNEPGQGAILTF	TGCGCCAGCAGCAACGAACCGGGACAGGGGGCGATCCTGACTTTC	TRBD1	.	TRBJ2-6	TRBV5-1
CASFGRGINSPLHF	TGTGCCAGTTTTGGGAGGGGGATTAATTCACCCCTCCACTTT	.	.	TRBJ1-6	TRBV28
CASKGLDSTDTQYF	TGCGCCAGCAAGGGCTTAGATAGCACAGATACGCAGTATTTT	.	.	TRBJ2-3	TRBV5-1
CASSLGPAQPQHF	TGCGCCAGCAGCTTGGGCCCCGCCCAGCCCCAGCATTTT	.	.	TRBJ1-5	TRBV5-1
CASSFRTPQRDTQYF	TGTGCCAGCAGCTTTCGGACTCCCCAGAGAGATACGCAGTATTTT	.	.	TRBJ2-3	TRBV11-2
CASSSRGLAGYEQYF	TGTGCCAGCAGCTCGAGGGGACTAGCGGGTTACGAGCAGTACTTC	TRBD2	.	TRBJ2-7	TRBV7-2
CASLKERTGELFF	TGTGCCAGTCTGAAGGAACGGACCGGGGAGCTGTTTTTT	.	.	TRBJ2-2	TRBV11-2
CASSQLAGKNTEAFF	TGTGCCAGCAGCCAGCTGGCGGGGAAGAACACTGAAGCTTTCTTT	.	once	TRBJ1-1	TRBV14
CASTLVNTDTQYF	TGTGCCAGCACCCTGGTGAACACAGATACGCAGTATTTT	.	.	TRBJ2-3	TRBV7-8
CASSYGLAAFYEQYF	TGTGCCAGCAGTTACGGACTAGCGGCCTTCTACGAGCAGTACTTC	TRBD2	.	TRBJ2-7	TRBV6-5
CASSFQDNYGYTF	TGTGCCAGCAGCTTCCAGGACAACTATGGCTACACCTTC	.	.	TRBJ1-2	TRBV5-4
CASNRGPGDTQYF	TGTGCCAGCAACAGGGGTCCGGGAGATACGCAGTATTTT	TRBD1	.	TRBJ2-3	TRBV6-5
CASSLTVSNEKLFF	TGCGCCAGCAGCTTGACAGTCTCTAATGAAAAACTGTTTTTT	.	.	TRBJ1-4	TRBV5-1
CASSPPGAKGAFF	TGTGCCAGCAGTCCCCCCGGTGCCAAGGGAGCTTTCTTT	.	.	TRBJ1-1	TRBV6-5
CASSSTGGTNEKLFF	TGCGCCAGCAGCTCAACAGGGGGCACTAATGAAAAACTGTTTTTT	TRBD1	.	TRBJ1-4	TRBV5-1
CASRGRGGDPPLHF	TGTGCCAGTAGGGGCCGGGGGGGCGACCCACCCCTCCACTTT	.	.	TRBJ1-6	TRBV19
CASSLFPVGNSETQYF	TGTGCCAGCAGCTTATTCCCCGTGGGTAATTCGGAGACCCAGTACTTC	.	.	TRBJ2-5	TRBV7-2
CASSSGGSSYNSPLHF	TGTGCCAGCAGCTCTGGCGGGAGCTCCTATAATTCACCCCTCCACTTT	.	.	TRBJ1-6	TRBV5-4
CASSRGQGDDYGYTF	TGCGCCAGCAGCCGGGGACAGGGCGACGACTATGGCTACACCTTC	TRBD1	.	TRBJ1-2	TRBV10-1
CATSRGVNTEAFF	TGTGCCACCAGCAGAGGAGTTAACACTGAAGCTTTCTTT	.	once	TRBJ1-1	TRBV15
CAWNRRGAYEQYF	TGTGCCTGGAACAGGCGAGGGGCCTACGAGCAGTACTTC	.	once	TRBJ2-7	TRBV30
CAGLQGPGNSPLHF	TGTGCCGGATTACAGGGTCCGGGGAATTCACCCCTCCACTTT	.	.	TRBJ1-6	TRBV30
CASSYRGFYEQYF	TGTGCCAGCAGTTACCGGGGGTTCTACGAGCAGTACTTC	.	once	TRBJ2-7	TRBV6-6
CASSIAEAGASTDTQYF	TGTGCCAGTAGTATCGCGGAGGCAGGGGCTAGCACAGATACGCAGTATTTT	.	.	TRBJ2-3	TRBV19
CASSFRQGGEKLFF	TGTGCCAGCAGCTTCAGACAGGGCGGTGAAAAACTGTTTTTT	TRBD1	.	TRBJ1-4	TRBV7-2
CASSYTENTEAFF	TGTGCCAGCAGTTATACAGAGAACACTGAAGCTTTCTTT	.	.	TRBJ1-1	TRBV6-6
CASSPGLRSSYEQYF	TGTGCCAGCAGCCCCGGACTCAGGAGCTCCTACGAGCAGTACTTC	.	.	TRBJ2-7	TRBV28
CAISEGATLYGYTF	TGTGCCATCAGTGAAGGAGCCACCCTCTATGGCTACACCTTC	.	.	TRBJ1-2	TRBV10-3
CASSIGENTIYF	TGTGCCAGCAGTATTGGGGAGAACACCATATATTTT	.	.	TRBJ1-3	TRBV28
CSVGKGLSSDNEQFF	TGCAGCGTTGGGAAGGGGCTTAGCTCTGACAATGAGCAGTTCTTC	.	.	TRBJ2-1	TRBV29-1